Listed below are T cell receptor beta chains from one sample, sequenced in a study of beta chain features in type 1 diabetes. Data came from immunoSEQ multiplex PCR; TCRdb stores just in-frame clones and leaves some out. Of about 650,000 clones in the sample, 12% are singletons; the top ten hold more than 0.1%. Sequenced: naive CD4+ T cells from blood. These receptors were taken from a man aged 30 to 45 with type 1 diabetes. The CDR3 runs from the conserved cysteine through the conserved F or W. A D gene is named only where the DNA matches it firmly. The size field is filled for only some rows; it gives once, few, many or a size class.

D,J,size,V,DNA,CDR3
.,TRBJ2-1,few,TRBV21-1,TGTGCCAGCAGCTTAGCGGAGGAAATCTACAATGAGCAGTTCTTC,CASSLAEEIYNEQFF
TRBD2,TRBJ2-3,.,TRBV19,TGTGCCAGTTCCCTTAGGAGGCGGGGGGCCGGTGATACGCAGTATTTT,CASSLRRRGAGDTQYF
.,TRBJ1-6,.,TRBV4-3,TGCGCCAGCAGCCTAGCCATACCAGGGGTGGAGGGATTCGGTTCACCCCTCCACTTT,CASSLAIPGVEGFGSPLHF
.,TRBJ2-6,.,TRBV11-2,TGTGCCAGCAGCTTAGGCCAGGGTGGGGCCAACGTCCTGACTTTC,CASSLGQGGANVLTF
.,TRBJ2-3,.,TRBV7-2,TGTGCCAGCAGCCAAGGGATGGATACGCAGTATTTT,CASSQGMDTQYF
.,TRBJ2-1,few,TRBV9,TGTGCCAGCAGCCTCCCGGGGGAGGATGAGCAGTTCTTC,CASSLPGEDEQFF
.,TRBJ2-5,few,TRBV6-1,TGTGCCAGCAACCTCAGCGGTGCAGAGACCCAGTACTTC,CASNLSGAETQYF
TRBD2,TRBJ2-3,few,TRBV28,TGTGCCAGCAGCCTGGGACTAGCGGGGGATTCAGATACGCAGTATTTT,CASSLGLAGDSDTQYF
.,TRBJ2-2,few,TRBV9,TGTGCCAGCAGCGTAAGGGTAGGATCCCAAGAGCTGTTTTTT,CASSVRVGSQELFF
.,TRBJ1-6,.,TRBV7-9,TGTGCCAGCACCGAAGGGGGGTCCTCCCTTAATTCACCCCTCCACTTT,CASTEGGSSLNSPLHF
TRBD1,TRBJ1-5,few,TRBV5-1,TGCGCCAGCAGCTTGGACAGGGGGCGAGATCAGCCCCAGCATTTT,CASSLDRGRDQPQHF
.,TRBJ1-1,few,TRBV2,TGTGCCAGCAGGTCCAGGTTAGCTCAGAACACTGAAGCTTTCTTT,CASRSRLAQNTEAFF
.,TRBJ2-5,.,TRBV29-1,TGCAGCGTTGGCGGAGGAATGACAGGACTCCAAGAGACCCAGTACTTC,CSVGGGMTGLQETQYF
TRBD1,TRBJ1-2,few,TRBV7-8,TGTGCCAGCAGCTTAGTAGGGACAGGGGAATATGGCTACACCTTC,CASSLVGTGEYGYTF
TRBD1,TRBJ2-5,.,TRBV7-8,TGTGCCAGCAGTAAAGGGACAGACCAAGAGACCCAGTACTTC,CASSKGTDQETQYF
.,TRBJ2-6,few,TRBV5-4,TGTGCCAGCAGCTTGGGTTTTAGCTCTGGGGCCAACGTCCTGACTTTC,CASSLGFSSGANVLTF
TRBD1,TRBJ1-5,.,TRBV18,TGTGCCAGCTCACCAAGGACAGGGGAGTTTGACCAGCCCCAGCATTTT,CASSPRTGEFDQPQHF
.,TRBJ2-3,.,TRBV11-2,TGTGCCAGCAGCACCGCGCAGGGCGCAGATACGCAGTATTTT,CASSTAQGADTQYF
.,TRBJ2-3,few,TRBV11-1,TGTGCCAGCAGCTTCCGGGGCACAGATACGCAGTATTTT,CASSFRGTDTQYF
TRBD1,TRBJ2-7,few,TRBV18,TGTGCCAGCTCAGAGGGACAGCCCTACGAGCAGTACTTC,CASSEGQPYEQYF
.,TRBJ2-1,.,TRBV11-2,TGTGCCAGCAGTCCAGGGGGGTATGAGCAGTTCTTC,CASSPGGYEQFF
TRBD1,TRBJ2-3,.,TRBV11-2,TGTGCCAGCAGCTTAGGATCTCCGGGACAGGGTCAGACAGATACGCAGTATTTT,CASSLGSPGQGQTDTQYF
.,TRBJ2-2,few,TRBV19,TGTGCCAGTAGTATGTTGGCCGCTGCGAACACCGGGGAGCTGTTTTTT,CASSMLAAANTGELFF
TRBD2,TRBJ2-5,once,TRBV6-1,TGTGCCAGCAGTGAACAGGGAGGGCGGGAGACCCAGTACTTC,CASSEQGGRETQYF
.,TRBJ1-2,.,TRBV9,TGTGCCAGCAGCGCATACGGGGGGGCTTATGGCTACACCTTC,CASSAYGGAYGYTF
.,TRBJ1-1,few,TRBV4-1,TGCGCCAGCAGCCAAGATAAGGCCACTGAAGCTTTCTTT,CASSQDKATEAFF
.,TRBJ1-1,.,TRBV14,TGTGCCAGCAGCCCAGACCTTGTAGGCACTGAAGCTTTCTTT,CASSPDLVGTEAFF
TRBD1,TRBJ1-2,.,TRBV10-3,TGTGCCATCAGTGAAGGGACAGTCGACTATGGCTACACCTTC,CAISEGTVDYGYTF
.,TRBJ2-1,.,TRBV29-1,TGCAGCGTTGGCGTCTCCTACAATGAGCAGTTCTTC,CSVGVSYNEQFF
.,TRBJ1-6,few,TRBV7-3,TGTGCCAGCAGCTTAACGGGGAATTCACCCCTCCACTTT,CASSLTGNSPLHF
TRBD1,TRBJ1-3,.,TRBV6-5,TGTGCCAGCAGTCCCGGACAGGCTGGAAACACCATATATTTT,CASSPGQAGNTIYF
.,TRBJ2-5,few,TRBV18,TGTGCCAGCTCACAGGGGTTAGAGACCCAGTACTTC,CASSQGLETQYF
TRBD1,TRBJ1-2,.,TRBV7-2,TGTGCCAGCAGCTTAGCGATGGGTACAGGGGGCAATGGCTACACCTTC,CASSLAMGTGGNGYTF
.,TRBJ2-3,.,TRBV11-3,TGTGCCAGCAGGACTAGTTGGCGGACAGATACGCAGTATTTT,CASRTSWRTDTQYF
TRBD1,TRBJ2-4,few,TRBV5-1,TGCGCCAGCAGCCAGGGGACAGGAGACATTCAGTACTTC,CASSQGTGDIQYF
TRBD2,TRBJ2-1,few,TRBV7-2,TGTGCCAGCAGCTCCTCGGGACTAGCTGGCTATGAGCAGTTCTTC,CASSSSGLAGYEQFF
TRBD1,TRBJ2-7,few,TRBV27,TGTGCCAGCAGTTCCGCAGGGACAGGGTGGGGCTACGAGCAGTACTTC,CASSSAGTGWGYEQYF
TRBD1,TRBJ2-7,few,TRBV6-5,TGTGCCAGCAGTTACTCTACAGGGGGCGAGCAGTACTTC,CASSYSTGGEQYF
TRBD1,TRBJ1-1,.,TRBV7-9,TGTGCCAGCAGCTTAGGAGGAACGACAGGGGGAGACACTGAAGCTTTCTTT,CASSLGGTTGGDTEAFF
TRBD1,TRBJ2-5,few,TRBV14,TGTGCCAGCAGCCCGAGACAGGGTGAAGAGACCCAGTACTTC,CASSPRQGEETQYF
.,TRBJ1-1,few,TRBV7-9,TGTGCCAGCAGCTTAGATAAGGGTCCCTTT,CASSLDKGPF
.,TRBJ1-5,few,TRBV28,TGTGCCAGCTGGGGGCCCACCGGCGGGCCCCAGCATTTT,CASWGPTGGPQHF
.,TRBJ1-1,few,TRBV7-2,TGTGCCAGCAGCTTAGTTAACACTGAAGCTTTCTTT,CASSLVNTEAFF
.,TRBJ1-1,few,TRBV5-6,TGTGCCAGCAGCTCTGAAGCGCGAAACACTGAAGCTTTCTTT,CASSSEARNTEAFF
.,TRBJ1-2,.,TRBV25-1,TGTGCCACTGGAGACGGGGGAAGGGACTATGGCTACACCTTC,CATGDGGRDYGYTF
.,TRBJ1-2,.,TRBV5-1,TGCGCCAGCAGCTCGGGACCGTCCTATGGCTACACCTTC,CASSSGPSYGYTF
.,TRBJ1-1,.,TRBV5-6,TGTGCCAGCAGCAGACTCCCGGAGAACGGTGCTTTCTTT,CASSRLPENGAFF